These T cell receptor beta chains were read from a single sample in a study of T cells in Graves' hyperthyroidism and ophthalmopathy. TCRdb fed the multiplex PCR reads into MiXCR, producing one record per CDR3 protein. The sample shows some 570,000 distinct CDR3 sequences, about 15% of them seen only once. What was sequenced was blood. These receptor sequences come from a woman between 18 and 30 years old with Graves' ophthalmopathy. Each CDR3 is given with its conserved first and last residue. The order of the fields is J gene, V gene, CDR3 protein.

j_call: TRBJ1-6; v_call: TRBV4-1; cdr3_aa: CASSQVYTGKDSPLHF
j_call: TRBJ2-1; v_call: TRBV28; cdr3_aa: CASSFSLEVGNEQFF
j_call: TRBJ2-7; v_call: TRBV7-9; cdr3_aa: CASSSELRSGEQYF
j_call: TRBJ2-7; v_call: TRBV3-1; cdr3_aa: CASSQAGPGYHAYEQYF
j_call: TRBJ2-7; v_call: TRBV28; cdr3_aa: CASSFGTGRYEQYF
j_call: TRBJ2-7; v_call: TRBV20-1; cdr3_aa: CSAPRQGDEQYF
j_call: TRBJ1-2; v_call: TRBV5-6; cdr3_aa: CASSETGANGYTF
j_call: TRBJ2-7; v_call: TRBV30; cdr3_aa: CAWSGGSYEQYF
j_call: TRBJ1-2; v_call: TRBV30; cdr3_aa: CAWAPSHYGYTF
j_call: TRBJ2-7; v_call: TRBV6-4; cdr3_aa: CASRGLAGIPYEQYF
j_call: TRBJ2-7; v_call: TRBV5-1; cdr3_aa: CASSDTGTSGRTSYEQYF
j_call: TRBJ1-2; v_call: TRBV29-1; cdr3_aa: CSGSPGTGDFYGYTF
j_call: TRBJ1-1; v_call: TRBV29-1; cdr3_aa: CSVDRQGSGTEAFF
j_call: TRBJ1-6; v_call: TRBV30; cdr3_aa: CAWSAGQTYNSPLHF
j_call: TRBJ1-1; v_call: TRBV5-1; cdr3_aa: CASSFRQLNTEAFF
j_call: TRBJ2-2; v_call: TRBV30; cdr3_aa: CAWSVTDLAGELFF
j_call: TRBJ1-2; v_call: TRBV12-5; cdr3_aa: CASGSGDGQYYGYTF
j_call: TRBJ2-1; v_call: TRBV9; cdr3_aa: CASSAGTSGYYEQFF
j_call: TRBJ2-2; v_call: TRBV4-3; cdr3_aa: CASSQAAFGELFF
j_call: TRBJ2-1; v_call: TRBV27; cdr3_aa: CASSPLAVHMGNEQFF
j_call: TRBJ2-1; v_call: TRBV13; cdr3_aa: CASSLGYGLAGMVNEQFF
j_call: TRBJ1-2; v_call: TRBV27; cdr3_aa: CASSLRMEAGLYSYYGYTF
j_call: TRBJ2-1; v_call: TRBV7-2; cdr3_aa: CASSLEFGLAGDAYNEQFF
j_call: -; v_call: TRBV15; cdr3_aa: CATSRGWGGQETQFF
j_call: TRBJ2-2; v_call: TRBV12-3/TRBV12-4; cdr3_aa: CASTLGGPTGELFF
j_call: TRBJ1-1; v_call: TRBV27; cdr3_aa: CASSQQGLGTEAFF
j_call: TRBJ2-7; v_call: TRBV28; cdr3_aa: CASTGGRGEQYF
j_call: TRBJ2-7; v_call: TRBV4-2; cdr3_aa: CASSYRRSSYEQYF
j_call: TRBJ1-2; v_call: TRBV7-9; cdr3_aa: CASTEQGSNSGYTF
j_call: TRBJ2-1; v_call: TRBV9; cdr3_aa: CASSVGGTSHNEQFF
j_call: TRBJ2-3; v_call: TRBV7-2; cdr3_aa: CASSLGAGASTDTQYF
j_call: TRBJ2-7; v_call: TRBV30; cdr3_aa: CAWRRMGEQYF
j_call: TRBJ2-1; v_call: TRBV20-1; cdr3_aa: CSASGPPGNEQFF
j_call: TRBJ1-5; v_call: TRBV3-1; cdr3_aa: CASSQERTGNQPQHF
j_call: TRBJ2-2; v_call: TRBV6-1; cdr3_aa: CASIWEGTGELFF
j_call: TRBJ1-1; v_call: TRBV13; cdr3_aa: CASSSAQNTEAFF
j_call: TRBJ1-3; v_call: TRBV28; cdr3_aa: CANSFYSGSGNTIYF
j_call: TRBJ1-2; v_call: TRBV3-1; cdr3_aa: CASSQVKGSFLYGYTF
j_call: TRBJ2-2; v_call: TRBV20-1; cdr3_aa: CSASTGGLTGELFF
j_call: TRBJ1-3; v_call: TRBV28; cdr3_aa: CASSRSSNTIYF
j_call: TRBJ2-7; v_call: TRBV2; cdr3_aa: CASTFHPGQGIYEQYF
j_call: TRBJ1-1; v_call: TRBV30; cdr3_aa: CAWSVALNTEAFF